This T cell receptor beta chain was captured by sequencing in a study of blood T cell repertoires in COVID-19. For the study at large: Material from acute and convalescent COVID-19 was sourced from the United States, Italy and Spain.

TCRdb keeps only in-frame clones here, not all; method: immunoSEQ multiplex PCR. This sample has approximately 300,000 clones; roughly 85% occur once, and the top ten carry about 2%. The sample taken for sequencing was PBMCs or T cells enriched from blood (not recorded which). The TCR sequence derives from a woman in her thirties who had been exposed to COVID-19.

Here the CDR3 DNA reads TGCGCCAGCAGCTCCCCCCCGGGACTAGCGGAGATAAACAAAGAGACCCAGTACTTC. Amino acids: CASSSPPGLAEINKETQYF. The chain links TRBV5-1 to TRBJ2-5, with 11 bases that match TRBD2. V was pared by 3 bases and J by 3 bases, with 16 bases of the junction left unmatched. Germline V CDR1 and CDR2: SGHRS, YFSETQ. The CDR3 has 19 residues. Filled out from reference TRBV5-1 and TRBJ2-5, the complete variable domain reads KAGVTQTPRYLIKTRGQQVTLSCSPISGHRSVSWYQQTPGQGLQFLFEYFSETQRNKGNFPGRFSGRQFSNSRSEMNVSTLELGDSALYLCASSSPPGLAEINKETQYFGPGTRLLVL.